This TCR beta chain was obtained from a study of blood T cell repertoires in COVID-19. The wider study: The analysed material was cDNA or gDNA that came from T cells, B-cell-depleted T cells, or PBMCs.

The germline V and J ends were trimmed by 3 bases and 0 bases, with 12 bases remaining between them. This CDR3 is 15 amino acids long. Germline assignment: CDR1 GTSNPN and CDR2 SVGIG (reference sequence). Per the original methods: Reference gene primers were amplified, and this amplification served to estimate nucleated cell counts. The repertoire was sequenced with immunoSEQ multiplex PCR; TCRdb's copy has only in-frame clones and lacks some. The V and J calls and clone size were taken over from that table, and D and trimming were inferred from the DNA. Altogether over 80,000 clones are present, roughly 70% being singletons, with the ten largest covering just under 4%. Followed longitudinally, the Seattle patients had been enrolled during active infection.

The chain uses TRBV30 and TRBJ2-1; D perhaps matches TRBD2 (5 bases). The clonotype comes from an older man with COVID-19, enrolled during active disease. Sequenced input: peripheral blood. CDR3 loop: CAWRRTRSSYNEQFF. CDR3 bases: TGTGCCTGGAGGCGGACTCGATCCTCCTACAATGAGCAGTTCTTC.